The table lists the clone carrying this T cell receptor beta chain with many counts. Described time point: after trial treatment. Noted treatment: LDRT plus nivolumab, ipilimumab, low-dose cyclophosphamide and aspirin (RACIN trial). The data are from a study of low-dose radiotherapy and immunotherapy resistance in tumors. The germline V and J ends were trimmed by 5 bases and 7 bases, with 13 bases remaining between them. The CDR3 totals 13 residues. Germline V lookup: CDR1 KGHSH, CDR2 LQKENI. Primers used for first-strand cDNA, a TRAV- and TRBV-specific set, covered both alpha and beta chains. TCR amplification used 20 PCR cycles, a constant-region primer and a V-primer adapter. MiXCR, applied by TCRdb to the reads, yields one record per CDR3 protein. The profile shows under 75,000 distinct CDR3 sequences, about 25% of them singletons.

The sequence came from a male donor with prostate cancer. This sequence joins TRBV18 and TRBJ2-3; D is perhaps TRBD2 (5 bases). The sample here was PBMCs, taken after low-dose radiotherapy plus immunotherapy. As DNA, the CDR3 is TGTGCCAGCTCATGGACTGTGGGAAATACGCAGTATTTT. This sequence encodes CASSWTVGNTQYF.